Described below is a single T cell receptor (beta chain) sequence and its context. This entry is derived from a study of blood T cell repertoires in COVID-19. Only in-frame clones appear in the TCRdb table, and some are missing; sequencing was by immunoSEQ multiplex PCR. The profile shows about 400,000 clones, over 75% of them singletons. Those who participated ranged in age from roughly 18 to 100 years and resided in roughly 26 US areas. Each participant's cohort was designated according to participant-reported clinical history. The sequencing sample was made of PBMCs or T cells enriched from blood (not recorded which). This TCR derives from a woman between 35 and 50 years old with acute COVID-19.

The CDR3 loop reads CASSEWSGAGGYTF. CDR3 nucleotide sequence: TGTGCCAGCAGTGAATGGTCGGGTGCGGGTGGCTACACCTTC. This chain joins TRBV6-1 and TRBJ1-2; D remains ambiguous. This CDR3 has 14 residues. V was clipped by 2 bases and J by 7 bases, with 14 bases between them. CDR1 is MNHNS, CDR2 SASEGT, per germline.